Following are 14 T cell receptor beta chains from one sample sequenced in a study of cytomegalovirus exposure and HLA in healthy donors. The PCR used 60 Vbeta and 13 Jbeta primers. Assay: immunoSEQ multiplex PCR; the TCRdb copy retains only in-frame clones and omits some. This table has about 250,000 clones, around 80% appearing once. Material for sequencing was PBMCs. The receptors were sampled from a boy between 10 and 17 years old in good health and CMV-seronegative.

On this clone itself: One end of the junction varies from germline; a read error may be responsible. The CDR3 DNA sequence: TGTGCCAGCAGCTTATACCTTAGCTCCCACGAGCAGTACTTC. Its translation is CASSLYLSSHEQYF. This rearrangement joins TRBV7-9 to TRBJ2-7; no reliable D call. Germline values: CDR1 SEHNR, CDR2 FQNEAQ (reference sequence). CDR3 size: 14 residues.

The chain combines TRBV11-2 with TRBJ2-7; a possible D gene is TRBD1 (6 bases). The V gene's germline CDR1 is SGHAT and CDR2 FQNNGV. V lost 1 base, J lost 8 bases, and 9 bases lay in between. The CDR3 covers 12 residues. In DNA, the CDR3 is TGTGCCAGCAGCTTAGTGCAGGGGAAGCAGTACTTC. This gives the protein CASSLVQGKQYF.

J is TRBJ1-3 and V is TRBV5-1; D not resolved. Germline V gene lookup returns CDR1 SGHRS and CDR2 YFSETQ. The CDR3 sequence is 16 residues long. The V and J ends lost 1 base and 0 bases respectively, with 11 bases between them. Here the CDR3 DNA reads TGCGCCAGCAGCTTGACGGCGAGCGTCTCTGGAAACACCATATATTTT. It specifies CASSLTASVSGNTIYF.

The CDR3 DNA sequence: TGTGCCAGCAGCTCGCCGCGGGAGTTGGCAGATACGCAGTATTTT. This gives the protein CASSSPRELADTQYF. The V gene is TRBV13, the J gene TRBJ2-3, with 7 bases that match TRBD2. Germline V gives CDR1 PRHDT, CDR2 FYEKMQ (reference sequence). The CDR3 contains 15 residues. The J segment lost 4 bases and the V segment lost 4 bases, leaving 8 bases of the junction unmatched.

This chain links TRBV11-2 with TRBJ1-2; D ambiguous. The V end lost 1 base, the J end lost 2 bases, and 14 bases lay between the germline ends. The CDR3 runs to 16 residues. CDR1 is SGHAT, CDR2 FQNNGV, per germline. The CDR3 DNA sequence: TGTGCCAGCAGCTTAGCTGGATTGGCGGGGAACTATGGCTACACCTTC. Protein product: CASSLAGLAGNYGYTF. Looking up the rest from reference TRBV11-2 and TRBJ1-2 gives the full variable domain: EAGVAQSPRYKIIEKRQSVAFWCNPISGHATLYWYQQILGQGPKLLIQFQNNGVVDDSQLPKDRFSAERLKGVDSTLKIQPAKLEDSAVYLCASSLAGLAGNYGYTFGSGTRLTVV.

The gene calls are TRBV5-1 and TRBJ2-1; 10 bases align to TRBD2. Germline CDR1 reads SGHRS; CDR2 reads YFSETQ. CDR3 size: 16 residues. V lost 4 bases, J lost 0 bases, and 4 bases stayed unmatched. CDR3 DNA sequence: TGCGCCAGCAGCGCAAGACTAGCGGGCTCCTACAATGAGCAGTTCTTC. It translates to CASSARLAGSYNEQFF.

V is TRBV5-1 and J is TRBJ2-7, with TRBD1 identical over 8 bases. Germline CDR1 reads SGHRS; CDR2 reads YFSETQ. Germline trimming cut 4 bases from V and 5 bases from J; bases unmatched to any gene: 5. The CDR3 totals 13 residues. The chain's CDR3 is CASSPPGGDEQYF. Written as DNA, the CDR3 is TGCGCCAGCAGCCCCCCAGGGGGCGACGAGCAGTACTTC.

The V gene is TRBV19, the J gene TRBJ1-3; 9 bases align to TRBD1. Germline V CDR1 and CDR2: LNHDA, SQIVND (reference sequence). This CDR3 comprises 15 residues. V gave up 7 bases and J gave up 1 base; unmatched junction bases: 5. CDR3 DNA sequence: TGTGCCAGTATTCGAGGGACAGGGTCTGGAAACACCATATATTTT. This gives the protein CASIRGTGSGNTIYF.

The chain couples TRBV19 to TRBJ1-6, with TRBD1 matching over 7 bases. CDR1 is LNHDA and CDR2 is SQIVND in the germline V gene (reference sequence). This CDR3 region has 12 residues. V trimming: 10 bases; J trimming: 8 bases; junction bases outside the gene matches: 5. This CDR3 reads CATRGDHSPLHF. CDR3 DNA sequence: TGTGCCACCAGGGGGGACCATTCACCCCTCCACTTT.

This clone was seen only once. The chain employs TRBV5-6 and TRBJ1-2; D not certain. V shed 1 base and J shed 0 bases, with 10 bases lying between them. The CDR3 sequence is 15 residues long. CDR1 and CDR2 from the germline V gene are SGHDT and YYEEEE. Written as DNA, the CDR3 is TGTGCCAGCAGCTTGAATCTCGGAGCTAACTATGGCTACACCTTC. Translating it yields CASSLNLGANYGYTF.

The CDR3 is CASSVTGQGNSEAFF. CDR3 nucleotides: TGTGCCAGCAGCGTTACGGGACAGGGGAATTCTGAAGCTTTCTTT. The chain links TRBV5-4 to TRBJ1-1, with 10 positions matching TRBD1. V lost 4 bases to trimming and J lost 6 bases; unmatched junction nucleotides: 9. The CDR3 is 15 amino acids. The germline V gene encodes CDR1 SGHNT and CDR2 YYREEE (reference sequence). The full variable domain, rest sourced from reference TRBV5-4 and TRBJ1-1, is ETGVTQSPTHLIKTRGQQVTLRCSSQSGHNTVSWYQQALGQGPQFIFQYYREEENGRGNFPPRFSGLQFPNYSSELNVNALELDDSALYLCASSVTGQGNSEAFFGQGTRLTVV.

There are a few counts of this clone. The chain has TRBV5-1 and TRBJ2-3, with D perhaps TRBD2 (5 bases). CDR3 length equals 15 residues. The germline CDR1 and CDR2 sequences are SGHRS and YFSETQ. Trimming took 0 bases from V and 3 from J, leaving 11 bases between them. This CDR3 is CASSLVLANTDTQYF. CDR3 sequence (DNA): TGCGCCAGCAGCTTGGTTTTAGCGAATACAGATACGCAGTATTTT.

J is TRBJ1-1 and V is TRBV4-1; D not certain. CDR1 and CDR2 (germline): MGHRA, YSYEKL. V was clipped by 4 bases and J by 1 base, with 16 bases between them. The CDR3 has 16 amino acids. Written as DNA, the CDR3 is TGCGCCAGCAGCCCGGTCGAGGGAAAGGCGAACACTGAAGCTTTCTTT. Amino acid sequence: CASSPVEGKANTEAFF.

V is TRBV29-1 and J is TRBJ2-3; 7 bases fit TRBD2. The CDR3 sequence is 12 residues long. Trimming took 6 bases from V and 3 from J; bases not matched to a gene: 3. CDR1 and CDR2 (germline): SQVTM, ANQGSEA. The DNA of the CDR3 is TGCAGCGTGAGGGGAGGGACAGATACGCAGTATTTT. Translation: CSVRGGTDTQYF.